These 2 T cell receptor gamma chains were sequenced from one sample in a study of gamma-delta T cells after stem cell transplantation. TCRdb used CATT to re-call clones from the RT-PCR reads. This sample carries around 1,200 gamma-chain clones, about 83% of them seen once, and the ten largest clones take less than 9%. Sequencing input: gamma-delta T cells. These receptors came from a human donor. It is not recorded whose cells these are; they may come from a transplant donor.

V usage is TRGV2 and J usage is TRGJ1 or TRGJ2. The J gene, not given by TCRdb, was assigned here from a germline match of the nucleotide sequence. Germline V gives CDR1 EGSNGY, CDR2 YDSYNSKV. V shed 3 bases, J shed 11 bases, and the junction held 19 bases outside the gene matches. The CDR3 is 15 amino acids. The CDR3 DNA sequence: TGTGCCACCTGGGACAGGCGGTTCTTTAGAAGGGAGAAACTCTTT. This sequence encodes CATWDRRFFRREKLF.

The chain combines TRGV5 with TRGJ1 or TRGJ2. As TCRdb names no J gene, one was assigned here on the basis of a DNA match to germline. The trim removed 0 bases at V and 4 bases at J, leaving 9 bases unmatched. Germline assignment: CDR1 VINAFY and CDR2 YDVSNSKD. The CDR3 is 15 residues long. This chain's CDR3 is CATWDRPPWYYKKLF. CDR3 nucleotide sequence: TGTGCCACCTGGGACAGGCCTCCTTGGTATTATAAGAAACTCTTT.